This T cell receptor beta chain derives from a study of human thymus T cells. TCRdb's table, derived via immunoSEQ multiplex PCR, lists solely in-frame clones and lacks some. The repertoire consists of around 120,000 clones, with approximately 96% occurring once and the leading ten covering roughly 0.024%. Obtained as resections during corrective heart surgery, the thymus tissue was then studied. Study-level results: Usage of V and J genes appeared biased in thymic and blood repertoires.

As concerns this clone: Its specificity is unknown.

This sequence originates from a boy in the first two years of life with a congenital heart defect but otherwise immunologically healthy. Sequenced: thymus tissue.

The CDR3 region is CASSASVGAANYEQYF. CDR3 in DNA: TGTGCCAGCAGCGCCTCAGTGGGGGCGGCCAACTACGAGCAGTACTTC. The V gene is TRBV9, the J gene TRBJ2-7, with D perhaps matching TRBD1 (6 bases). Germline CDR1 is SGDLS and CDR2 is YYNGEE. The ends were cut back, 3 bases at V and 3 bases at J, with 19 bases in the middle. The CDR3 runs to 16 residues.